Sequencing of this T cell receptor (beta chain) was carried out in a study of vaccination effects on CD4 cells after COVID-19. About this clone: Its antigen is as yet unknown.

After expansion with viral peptide pools in the ViraFEST assay, antigen-specific CD4+ T cells were sequenced. The culture ran for around 10 days before CD4+ T cells were isolated. It was two doses of either the BNT162b2 or mRNA-1273 vaccine that participants received. Each vaccine recipient was nucleocapsid antibody negative and had no prior SARS-CoV-2 infection. Wells of more than 1.5 million PBMC each were grown with 10 IU/ml IL-2 and 8.5 to 10 ug/ml peptides. TCRdb keeps only in-frame clones here, not all; method: immunoSEQ multiplex PCR. Among 65,000 to 75,000 clones listed, around 70% were seen once. The V end lost 1 base, the J end lost 0 bases, and 14 bases lay between the germline ends. The length of the CDR3 is 17 residues. The germline gives CDR1 SGHRS, CDR2 YFSETQ. Overall study results and limits: Few convalescent patients, and no early post-infection timepoints, were available to the study. Clones arising from infection and from vaccination showed marked clonal contraction late after vaccination.

The chain recombines TRBV5-1 with TRBJ1-3, with unresolved D. The starting material was CD4+ T cells from PBMCs cultured with HCoV-229E spike peptides, obtained after COVID-19 vaccination. This TCR was sampled from a human donor who received a COVID-19 vaccine. CDR3: CASSLKTGFASGNTIYF. The CDR3 nucleotides are TGCGCCAGCAGCTTGAAGACGGGATTTGCCTCTGGAAACACCATATATTTT.